This T cell receptor beta chain was recorded in a study of T cell responses to AZD1222 COVID-19 vaccine. This CDR3 comprises 17 residues. V gave up 3 bases and J gave up 1 base; unmatched junction bases: 12. Germline CDR1 and CDR2: DFQATT and SNEGSKA (reference sequence). The table came from immunoSEQ multiplex PCR; TCRdb's copy has only in-frame clones and leaves some out. The data hold 100,000 to 150,000 clones, with roughly nine tenths observed a single time. The clonotype originates from an adult in good health. Sequenced here: peripheral blood, sampled on day 0 of AZD1222 vaccination. The J gene is TRBJ2-1, the V gene TRBV20-1, with 7 bases matching TRBD2. This CDR3 is CSASLAGLSISYNEQFF. The DNA for the CDR3 is TGCAGTGCTAGTTTAGCGGGTTTATCTATTTCCTACAATGAGCAGTTCTTC.